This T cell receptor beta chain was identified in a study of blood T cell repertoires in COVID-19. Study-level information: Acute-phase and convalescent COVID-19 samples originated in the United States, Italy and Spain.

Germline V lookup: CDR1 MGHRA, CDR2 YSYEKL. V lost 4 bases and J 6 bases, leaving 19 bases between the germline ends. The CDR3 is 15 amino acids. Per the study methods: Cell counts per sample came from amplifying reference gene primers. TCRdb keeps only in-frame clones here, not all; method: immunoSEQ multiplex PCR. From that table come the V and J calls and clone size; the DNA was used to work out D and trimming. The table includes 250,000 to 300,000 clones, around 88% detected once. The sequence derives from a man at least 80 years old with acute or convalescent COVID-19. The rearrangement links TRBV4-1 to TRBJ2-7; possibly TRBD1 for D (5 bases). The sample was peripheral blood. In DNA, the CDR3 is TGCGCCAGCAGCCTGTTGTCTCTAGGGGTCGGCGAGCAGTACTTC. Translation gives CASSLLSLGVGEQYF.